A selection of T cell receptor beta chains follows, all from one sample in a study of TIL therapy for anti-PD-1-resistant metastatic lung cancer. TCRdb's copy holds only in-frame clones and misses some; the assay was immunoSEQ multiplex PCR. Found here are tens of thousands of clones, around 63% of them singletons; the top ten hold less than 8%. This material consisted of blood, taken at baseline. The source is a person between 25 and 80 years old with non-small cell lung cancer. The CDR3 runs from the conserved cysteine through the conserved F or W. A D gene is named only where the DNA matches it firmly. A row's size may be missing; if present it is once, few, many or a size class.

abundance	j_gene	d_gene	v_gene	CDR3nt	CDR3aa
few	TRBJ2-7	TRBD1	TRBV2	TGTGCCAGCAGTGGGACAGGGAAGAACTCCTACGAGCAGTACTTC	CASSGTGKNSYEQYF
NA	TRBJ1-5	TRBD1	TRBV10-3	TGTGCCATCAGTGAGCTCCTGGGACAGGGGCGGCCCCAGCATTTT	CAISELLGQGRPQHF
NA	TRBJ1-1	NA	TRBV4-1	TGCGCCAGCAGCCTCCGTGCGGGGAACACTGAAGCTTTCTTT	CASSLRAGNTEAFF
few	TRBJ2-7	TRBD2	TRBV2	TGTGCCGCCTCGACTAGCGGGGGCTACGAGCAGTACTTC	CAASTSGGYEQYF
few	TRBJ1-1	TRBD1	TRBV30	TGTGCCGGCCGACAGGGGCGGGGGACTGAAGCTTTCTTT	CAGRQGRGTEAFF
NA	TRBJ1-1	TRBD1	TRBV2	TGTGCCAGCACTCCGGACAGGGCTGATTTTGCTGAAGCTTTCTTT	CASTPDRADFAEAFF
NA	TRBJ2-1	NA	TRBV7-9	TGTGCCAGCAGCGAATCCATCCGGGGCCTGACGTTGGCGCCGTTCTTC	CASSESIRGLTLAPFF
NA	TRBJ1-3	TRBD1	TRBV6-4	TGTGCCAGCAGTGAGGACAGGGCTGGAAACACCATATATTTT	CASSEDRAGNTIYF
NA	TRBJ2-3	NA	TRBV4-1	TGCGCCAGCAGCCAAGAGGTTACTTTGGATACGCAGTATTTT	CASSQEVTLDTQYF
few	TRBJ1-2	NA	TRBV7-9	TGTGCCAGCAGCTCGCTCTTAGGGGAAGAGGCTAACTATGGCTACACCTTC	CASSSLLGEEANYGYTF
NA	TRBJ2-7	NA	TRBV30	TGTGCCTGGAGTGCAGCCGTAGCCACCGTTCTGGGAGAGCAGTACTTC	CAWSAAVATVLGEQYF
NA	TRBJ2-7	NA	TRBV29-1	TGCAGCGTCATGACGGATTCCTCCTACGAGCAGTACTTC	CSVMTDSSYEQYF
NA	TRBJ2-5	NA	TRBV7-2	TGTGCCAGCAGCTTAGTCAGCCGCCAAGAGACCCAGTACTTC	CASSLVSRQETQYF
NA	TRBJ1-2	TRBD1	TRBV5-5	TGTGCCAGCAGCACTGCACCGGGACAGGGTTATGGCTACACCTTC	CASSTAPGQGYGYTF
NA	TRBJ2-5	TRBD2	TRBV2	TGTGCCAGCAGTGTGGGAGGGAGTGATGTCGAGACCCAGTACTTC	CASSVGGSDVETQYF
NA	TRBJ2-1	NA	TRBV5-5	TGTGCCAGCAGCTCCACCGGAGTCAAAACCTACAATGAGCAGTTCTTC	CASSSTGVKTYNEQFF
NA	TRBJ1-1	NA	TRBV4-1	TGCGCCAGCAGCCATCGGGATCGCAGGGCTGAAGCTTTCTTT	CASSHRDRRAEAFF
NA	TRBJ2-1	TRBD1	TRBV11-3	TGTGCCAGCAGCTCTAGAGGGGGACAGGGACGATTGTATGAGCAGTTCTTC	CASSSRGGQGRLYEQFF
many	TRBJ1-4	NA	TRBV10-2	TGCGCCAGCAGTAGGGGGGCTAATGAAAAACTGTTTTTT	CASSRGANEKLFF
NA	TRBJ1-2	NA	TRBV7-2	TGTGCCAGCAGCCAACAGTCAGCCGGATATGGCTACACCTTC	CASSQQSAGYGYTF
NA	TRBJ1-1	TRBD1	TRBV6-1	TGTGCCAGCACCAGACAGGGAACTGAAGCTTTCTTT	CASTRQGTEAFF
few	TRBJ2-2	TRBD1	TRBV5-1	TGCGCCAGCAGGATCTCGGGACAGGGGGCCGCCGGGGAGCTGTTTTTT	CASRISGQGAAGELFF
NA	TRBJ1-2	NA	TRBV14	TGTGCCAGCAGCCAAGTTGGGGCAGGCATCTATGGCTACACCTTC	CASSQVGAGIYGYTF
NA	TRBJ2-5	TRBD1	TRBV6-6	TGTGTATCAGGGGACAGGGCGGAGACCCAGTACTTC	CVSGDRAETQYF
NA	TRBJ2-7	NA	TRBV27	TGTGCCAGCAGTTTATCCCCGCGGGACTCCTACGAGCAGTACTTC	CASSLSPRDSYEQYF
NA	TRBJ1-2	NA	TRBV6-1	TGTGCCAGCAGAGAGGGCCCCTTAAAGGGTGGCTACACCTTC	CASREGPLKGGYTF
NA	TRBJ2-1	NA	TRBV5-4	TGTGCCAGCAGCTTGGGGGTGAACAATGAGCAGTTCTTC	CASSLGVNNEQFF
NA	TRBJ2-7	NA	TRBV30	TGTGCCTGGAGTCTAACAGGGTCCGAGCAGTACTTC	CAWSLTGSEQYF
NA	TRBJ2-5	TRBD2	TRBV5-1	TGCGCCAGCAGATCGACTAGCGGGGAAGAGACCCAGTACTTC	CASRSTSGEETQYF
few	TRBJ1-1	NA	TRBV6-5	TGTGCCAGCAGTTACGTCGAGACAGGCGAAGCTTTCTTT	CASSYVETGEAFF
NA	TRBJ1-2	TRBD1	TRBV5-1	TGCGCCAGCAGCCGACAGGGTGGGGGCTACACCTTC	CASSRQGGGYTF
NA	TRBJ2-7	TRBD1	TRBV29-1	TGCAGCGTTCGACAGGGTCGGTTGACCTACGAGCAGTACTTC	CSVRQGRLTYEQYF
NA	TRBJ1-4	NA	TRBV4-2	TGTGCCAGCAGCCCCAACCAAGAAAAACTGTTTTTT	CASSPNQEKLFF
NA	TRBJ2-7	NA	TRBV7-8	TGTGCCAGCAGCTTAGAACTAAACTCCTACGAGCAGTACTTC	CASSLELNSYEQYF
once	TRBJ2-3	TRBD1	TRBV7-9	TGTGCCAGCAGACCCCCAGGGGGAGAGGGGGCCACAGATACGCAGTATTTT	CASRPPGGEGATDTQYF
NA	TRBJ1-3	NA	TRBV7-2	TGTGCCAGCAGCTCAGGACAGTACTCTGGAAACACCATATATTTT	CASSSGQYSGNTIYF
once	TRBJ2-7	NA	TRBV6-1	TGTGCCACCCTACGGGACAACTACGAGCAGTACTTC	CATLRDNYEQYF
NA	TRBJ2-7	NA	TRBV19	TGTGCCAGTAGTAGGACTATTACCTACGAGCAGTACTTC	CASSRTITYEQYF
NA	TRBJ1-5	NA	TRBV18	TGTGCCAGCTCACCAGTGGGGGATCAGCCCCAGCATTTT	CASSPVGDQPQHF
few	TRBJ1-6	TRBD1	TRBV2	TGTGCCAGCAGATCTCAGGGGGCAGGATCACCCCTCCACTTT	CASRSQGAGSPLHF
NA	TRBJ2-6	NA	TRBV7-9	TGTGCCAGCAGCTTACTAGGGGCCAACGTCCTGACTTTC	CASSLLGANVLTF
NA	TRBJ1-5	NA	TRBV27	TGTGCCAGCAGTTTAGGTTGGGGGAGTGATCAGCCCCAGCATTTT	CASSLGWGSDQPQHF